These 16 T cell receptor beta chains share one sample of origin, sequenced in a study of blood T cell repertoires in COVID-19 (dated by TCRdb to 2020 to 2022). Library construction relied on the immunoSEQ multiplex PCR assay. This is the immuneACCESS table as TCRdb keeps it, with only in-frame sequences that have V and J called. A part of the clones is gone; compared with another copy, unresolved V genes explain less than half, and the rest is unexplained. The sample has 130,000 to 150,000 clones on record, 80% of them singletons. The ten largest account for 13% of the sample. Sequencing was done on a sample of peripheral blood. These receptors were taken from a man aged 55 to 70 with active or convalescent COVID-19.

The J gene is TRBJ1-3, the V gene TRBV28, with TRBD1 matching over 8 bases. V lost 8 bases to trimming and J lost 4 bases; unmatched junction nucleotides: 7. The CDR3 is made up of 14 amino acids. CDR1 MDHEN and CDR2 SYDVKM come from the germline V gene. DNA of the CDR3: TGTGCCAGCGGGACAGGACAGAACGGAAACACCATATATTTT. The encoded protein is CASGTGQNGNTIYF.

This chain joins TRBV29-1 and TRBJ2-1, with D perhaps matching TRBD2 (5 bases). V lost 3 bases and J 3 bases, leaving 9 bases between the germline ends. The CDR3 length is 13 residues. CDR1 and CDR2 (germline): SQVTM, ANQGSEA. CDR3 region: CSVDTLGYNEQFF. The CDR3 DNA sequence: TGCAGCGTTGATACACTAGGCTACAATGAGCAGTTCTTC.

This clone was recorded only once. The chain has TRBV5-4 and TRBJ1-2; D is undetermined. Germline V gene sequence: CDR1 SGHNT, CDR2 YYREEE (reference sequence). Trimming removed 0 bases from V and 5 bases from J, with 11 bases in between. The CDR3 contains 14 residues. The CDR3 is CASSLAGRDYGYTF. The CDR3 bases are TGTGCCAGCAGCTTGGCCGGTCGGGATTATGGCTACACCTTC. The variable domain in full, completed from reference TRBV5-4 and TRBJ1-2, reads ETGVTQSPTHLIKTRGQQVTLRCSSQSGHNTVSWYQQALGQGPQFIFQYYREEENGRGNFPPRFSGLQFPNYSSELNVNALELDDSALYLCASSLAGRDYGYTFGSGTRLTVV.

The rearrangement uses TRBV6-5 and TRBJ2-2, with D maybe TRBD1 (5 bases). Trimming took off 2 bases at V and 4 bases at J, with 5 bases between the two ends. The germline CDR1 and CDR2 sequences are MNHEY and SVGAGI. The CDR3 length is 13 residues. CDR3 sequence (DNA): TGTGCCAGCAGTTACAGGGGCACCGGGGAGCTGTTTTTT. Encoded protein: CASSYRGTGELFF.

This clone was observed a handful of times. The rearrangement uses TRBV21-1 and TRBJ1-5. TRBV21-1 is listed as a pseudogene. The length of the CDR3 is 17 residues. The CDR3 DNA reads TGTGCCAGCAGCAAAAGAAAAAGAGAGGCGGGCAATCAGCCCCAGCATTTT. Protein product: CASSKRKREAGNQPQHF.

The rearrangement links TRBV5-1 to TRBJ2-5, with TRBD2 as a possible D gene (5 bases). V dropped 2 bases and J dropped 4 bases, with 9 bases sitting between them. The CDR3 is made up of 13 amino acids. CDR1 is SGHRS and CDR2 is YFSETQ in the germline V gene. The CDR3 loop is CASSFGLGETQYF. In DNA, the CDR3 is TGCGCCAGCAGCTTTGGACTGGGAGAGACCCAGTACTTC.

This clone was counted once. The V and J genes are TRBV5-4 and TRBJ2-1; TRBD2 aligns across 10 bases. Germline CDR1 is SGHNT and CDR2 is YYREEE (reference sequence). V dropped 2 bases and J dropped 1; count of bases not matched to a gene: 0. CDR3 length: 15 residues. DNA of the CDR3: TGTGCCAGCAGCTTTAGCGGGAGGTCCTACAATGAGCAGTTCTTC. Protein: CASSFSGRSYNEQFF.

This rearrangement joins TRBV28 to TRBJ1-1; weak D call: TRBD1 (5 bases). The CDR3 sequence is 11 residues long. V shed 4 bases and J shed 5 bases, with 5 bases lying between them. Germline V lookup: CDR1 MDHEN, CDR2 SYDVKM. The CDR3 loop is CASSYRTEAFF. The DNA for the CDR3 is TGTGCCAGCAGTTACAGGACTGAAGCTTTCTTT.

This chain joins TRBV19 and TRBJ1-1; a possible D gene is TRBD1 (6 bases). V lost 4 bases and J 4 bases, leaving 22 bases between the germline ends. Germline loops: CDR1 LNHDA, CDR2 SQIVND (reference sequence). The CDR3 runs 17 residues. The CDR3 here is CASSTQGLGGGGTEAFF. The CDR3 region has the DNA TGTGCCAGTAGTACCCAGGGGTTGGGTGGTGGTGGCACTGAAGCTTTCTTT. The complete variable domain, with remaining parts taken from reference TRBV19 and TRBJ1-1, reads DGGITQSPKYLFRKEGQNVTLSCEQNLNHDAMYWYRQDPGQGLRLIYYSQIVNDFQKGDIAEGYSVSREKKESFPLTVTSAQKNPTAFYLCASSTQGLGGGGTEAFFGQGTRLTVV.

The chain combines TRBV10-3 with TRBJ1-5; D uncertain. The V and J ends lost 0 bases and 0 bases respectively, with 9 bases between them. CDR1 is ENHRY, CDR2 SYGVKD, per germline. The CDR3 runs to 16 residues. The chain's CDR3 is CAISESFQYSNQPQHF. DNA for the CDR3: TGTGCCATCAGTGAGTCGTTCCAGTATAGCAATCAGCCCCAGCATTTT.

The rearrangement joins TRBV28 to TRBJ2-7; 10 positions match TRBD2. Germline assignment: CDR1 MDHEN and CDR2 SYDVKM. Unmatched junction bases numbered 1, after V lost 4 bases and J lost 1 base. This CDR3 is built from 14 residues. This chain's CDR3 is CASSSLAGSYEQYF. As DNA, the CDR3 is TGTGCCAGCAGTTCACTAGCGGGGTCCTACGAGCAGTACTTC.

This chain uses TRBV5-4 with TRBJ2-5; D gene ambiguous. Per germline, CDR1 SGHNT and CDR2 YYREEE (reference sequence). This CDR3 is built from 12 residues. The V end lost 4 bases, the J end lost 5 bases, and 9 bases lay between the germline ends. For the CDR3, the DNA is TGTGCCAGCAGCCCCCTCGGGGAGACCCAGTACTTC. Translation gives CASSPLGETQYF. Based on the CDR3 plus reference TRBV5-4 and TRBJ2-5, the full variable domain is ETGVTQSPTHLIKTRGQQVTLRCSSQSGHNTVSWYQQALGQGPQFIFQYYREEENGRGNFPPRFSGLQFPNYSSELNVNALELDDSALYLCASSPLGETQYFGPGTRLLVL.

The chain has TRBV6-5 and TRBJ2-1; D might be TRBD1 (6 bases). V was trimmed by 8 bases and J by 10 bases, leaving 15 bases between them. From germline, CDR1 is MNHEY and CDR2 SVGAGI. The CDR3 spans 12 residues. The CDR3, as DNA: TGTGCCAGCGGTAGGGGGTTCGGGGAGCAGTTCTTC. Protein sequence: CASGRGFGEQFF.

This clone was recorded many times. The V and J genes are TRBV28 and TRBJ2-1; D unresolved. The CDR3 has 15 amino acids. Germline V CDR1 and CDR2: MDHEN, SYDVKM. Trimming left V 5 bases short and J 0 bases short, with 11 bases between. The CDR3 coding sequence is TGTGCCAGCAGTCATCTTAGGAGCTCCTACAATGAGCAGTTCTTC. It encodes CASSHLRSSYNEQFF.

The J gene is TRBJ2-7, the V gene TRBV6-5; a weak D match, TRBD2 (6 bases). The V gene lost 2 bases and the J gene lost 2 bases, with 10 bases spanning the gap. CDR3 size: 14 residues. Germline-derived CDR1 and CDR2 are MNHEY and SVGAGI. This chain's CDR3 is CASSYNGGTYEQYF. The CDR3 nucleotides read TGTGCCAGCAGTTACAACGGCGGGACCTACGAGCAGTACTTC.

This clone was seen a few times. CDR3 amino acids: CASTELNTDTQYF. CDR3 sequence (DNA): TGTGCCAGCACCGAGTTGAACACAGATACGCAGTATTTT. The chain uses TRBV7-9 and TRBJ2-3; D is undetermined. CDR3 length: 13 amino acids. CDR1 and CDR2 from the germline V gene are SEHNR and FQNEAQ (reference sequence). Trimming removed 7 bases at V and 2 bases at J, with 10 bases between.